Included here is one TCR beta chain sequence, with context. Its antigen target is currently unknown. Each CD8+ T cell subset was flow-sorted in triplicate, with 300,000 cells per subset placed directly into RLT lysis buffer. To keep memory contaminants out, a stringent definition of naive CD8+ T cells was applied: CD45RO-CCR7+CD27+CD95-. Using standard density gradient centrifugation, peripheral blood mononuclear cells were isolated from buffy coats. A FACSAria III was used to flow-sort naive CD8+ T cells into CXCR3-negative and CXCR3-positive populations. Total RNA was extracted from sorted cells using an RNeasy Mini Kit. This sample is part of a study of CXCR3-negative and CXCR3-positive naive CD8 T cells (dated by TCRdb to the late 2010s). Concerning the study at large: In total, 120 million to 150 million TRB reads were obtained, which works out to roughly 1.5 +/- 0.3 million reads per library. Diversity and physicochemical repertoire analyses covered around 10 donors pooled from two independent experiments. TRBV-TRBJ cluster analysis included naive subsets from about 5 donors and memory cells from 3 donors.

Reads for this sample came from a NextSeq 550. The Human TCR Profiling Kit (MiLaboratory) was used to make UMI-labeled 5' RACE TRB cDNA libraries. cDNA synthesis used the entire amount of extracted RNA, and PCR amplification then used the entire amount of cDNA produced. Libraries were prepared in parallel using an identical number of PCR cycles. The study's own analysis went as follows. With a requirement of at least two reads per UMI, MIGEC and MiXCR extracted about 50,000 +/- 10,000 unique UMI-labeled TRB cDNA molecules per library. On average, around 40,000 +/- 10,000 functional in-frame TRB CDR3 nucleotide clonotypes lacking stop codons were found per library. After downsampling to 5000 UMI-labeled TRB molecules per sample, diversity metrics such as normalized Shannon-Wiener and Chao1 were calculated in VDJtools. For the central five CDR3 residues, VDJtools calculated physicochemical properties weighted by clonotype size, namely interaction energy, strength, volume and Kidera factor 4. TCRdb reprocessed the reads and assigns one entry to each CDR3 protein sequence, leaving out DNA. These V and J calls rely on TCRdb rather than the paper's analysis. This sample's listing comprises about 130,000 distinct CDR3 sequences. The biggest ten clones account for around 0.27% of the sample.

What the research found in general, with its limitations: Because CXCR3 expression was partially decreased after cryopreservation, freshly isolated PBMCs were used for most assays. Because surface CD5, which has been linked to self-reactivity in mice, was comparable between naive subsets, TCR interaction strength was also inferred from TRB CDR3 physicochemical properties. Both naive subsets had comparably high repertoire diversity, while memory CD8+ T cells had much lower repertoire diversity. Within the same donor, TRBV-TRBJ usage looked similar between naive CXCR3-negative and CXCR3-positive cells, but memory cells had distinct patterns. TRB CDR3s from CXCR3-positive naive cells showed higher hydrophobicity (lower Kidera factor 4), lower energy, and higher strength and volume indices than CXCR3-negative naive cells.

As encoded in the germline V gene, CDR1 is SGHRS while CDR2 is YFSETQ. From cysteine to phenylalanine, the CDR3 is 19 amino acids long. The protein alone is recorded here. The sample taken for sequencing was naive CXCR3- CD8+ T cells from blood. The sample's cell subset or site label, decoded: CD45RO-CCR7+CD27+CD95- naive CD8+ T cells lacking CXCR3 (TNR3-). The TCR sequence derives from a human donor in good health. Some clones in this sample may be carry-over from other donors' samples. The sequence links TRBV5-1 to TRBJ2-3; TCRdb names TRBD2, which stays unverified in the absence of DNA. CDR3 region: CASSPQPPQAEGSTDTQYF.